This is a list of T cell receptor beta chains from one sample in a study of PD-L1 blockade in urothelial cancer. The assay was immunoSEQ multiplex PCR, and TCRdb's table has in-frame clones only and misses some. The data contain roughly 130,000 clones, around 85% of them singletons. The material sequenced was PBMCs, taken around atezolizumab (anti-PD-L1) treatment. Every receptor here comes from a middle-aged man with urothelial cancer. Each CDR3 is given with its conserved first and last residue. The order of the fields is V gene, D gene, J gene, clone size, CDR3 protein, CDR3 DNA. A D gene is named only where the DNA matches it firmly. Expanded clones are given a class, and other clones once, few, many or no size at all.

V gene: TRBV7-9; D gene: .; J gene: TRBJ1-5; clone size: .; CDR3 protein: CASSRGGGFHQPQHF; CDR3 DNA: TGTGCCAGCAGCAGGGGCGGGGGCTTCCATCAGCCCCAGCATTTT
V gene: TRBV23-1; D gene: .; J gene: TRBJ2-7; clone size: .; CDR3 protein: CASSHPRLNFNKRAREQYF; CDR3 DNA: TGCGCCAGCAGTCATCCTCGACTAAACTTTAATAAAAGGGCGCGGGAGCAGTACTTC
V gene: TRBV5-4; D gene: .; J gene: TRBJ2-5; clone size: few; CDR3 protein: CASSLDLEETQYF; CDR3 DNA: TGTGCCAGCAGCTTGGACCTAGAAGAGACCCAGTACTTC
V gene: TRBV7-9; D gene: .; J gene: TRBJ1-4; clone size: .; CDR3 protein: CASSLGHTTFPEQLFF; CDR3 DNA: TGTGCCAGCAGCTTGGGACATACTACATTTCCTGAACAACTGTTTTTT
V gene: TRBV28; D gene: .; J gene: TRBJ1-5; clone size: .; CDR3 protein: CASSTHSGANQPQHF; CDR3 DNA: TGTGCCAGCAGTACCCATTCAGGGGCAAACCAGCCCCAGCATTTT
V gene: TRBV7-9; D gene: .; J gene: TRBJ1-1; clone size: .; CDR3 protein: CASSANKGAEAFF; CDR3 DNA: TGTGCCAGCAGCGCCAACAAGGGGGCTGAAGCTTTCTTT
V gene: TRBV19; D gene: .; J gene: TRBJ1-1; clone size: .; CDR3 protein: CASRGGRNEAFF; CDR3 DNA: TGTGCCTCCAGGGGCGGTCGAAATGAAGCTTTCTTT
V gene: TRBV15; D gene: .; J gene: TRBJ2-1; clone size: .; CDR3 protein: CATSGSGPTSYNEQFF; CDR3 DNA: TGTGCCACCAGCGGGTCTGGGCCTACCAGCTACAATGAGCAGTTCTTC
V gene: TRBV19; D gene: TRBD2; J gene: TRBJ2-2; clone size: .; CDR3 protein: CASSVGTSGGRWTGELFF; CDR3 DNA: TGTGCCAGTAGTGTAGGGACTAGCGGGGGAAGGTGGACCGGGGAGCTGTTTTTT
V gene: TRBV6-6; D gene: .; J gene: TRBJ2-2; clone size: .; CDR3 protein: CASSVTRLAGELFF; CDR3 DNA: TGTGCCAGCAGTGTTACTAGATTGGCCGGGGAGCTGTTTTTT
V gene: TRBV5-4; D gene: .; J gene: TRBJ1-1; clone size: .; CDR3 protein: CASSPRVQGTNTEAFF; CDR3 DNA: TGTGCCAGCAGCCCCCGGGTCCAGGGGACGAACACTGAAGCTTTCTTT
V gene: TRBV7-9; D gene: .; J gene: TRBJ2-1; clone size: .; CDR3 protein: CASSLAAGEQFF; CDR3 DNA: TGTGCCAGCAGCTTAGCGGCCGGGGAGCAGTTCTTC
V gene: TRBV28; D gene: .; J gene: TRBJ1-1; clone size: .; CDR3 protein: CASSLPGRSNTEAFF; CDR3 DNA: TGTGCCAGCAGTTTACCTGGCAGGTCGAACACTGAAGCTTTCTTT
V gene: TRBV5-1; D gene: TRBD1; J gene: TRBJ2-7; clone size: .; CDR3 protein: CASSPDRVLIREQYF; CDR3 DNA: TGCGCCAGCAGCCCCGACAGGGTTCTAATACGAGAGCAGTACTTC
V gene: TRBV7-3; D gene: .; J gene: TRBJ1-5; clone size: .; CDR3 protein: CASSQGRGQPQHF; CDR3 DNA: TGTGCCAGCAGCCAAGGGAGAGGACAGCCCCAGCATTTT
V gene: TRBV28; D gene: TRBD2; J gene: TRBJ2-4; clone size: .; CDR3 protein: CASSPRRGRSDIQYF; CDR3 DNA: TGTGCCAGCAGTCCCCGGCGCGGGAGATCGGACATTCAGTACTTC
V gene: TRBV28; D gene: .; J gene: TRBJ1-5; clone size: .; CDR3 protein: CASSLSSTVHQPQHF; CDR3 DNA: TGTGCCAGCAGTTTATCTAGCACAGTGCATCAGCCCCAGCATTTT
V gene: TRBV9; D gene: .; J gene: TRBJ2-5; clone size: .; CDR3 protein: CASSVDKGHEETQYF; CDR3 DNA: TGTGCCAGCAGCGTAGATAAGGGACACGAAGAGACCCAGTACTTC
V gene: TRBV28; D gene: TRBD2; J gene: TRBJ2-7; clone size: .; CDR3 protein: CASLAGGWNEQYF; CDR3 DNA: TGTGCCAGCCTAGCGGGAGGGTGGAACGAGCAGTACTTC
V gene: TRBV10-3; D gene: TRBD2; J gene: TRBJ2-7; clone size: .; CDR3 protein: CAISAGGTYEQYF; CDR3 DNA: TGTGCCATCAGTGCCGGGGGGACCTACGAGCAGTACTTC
V gene: TRBV11-2; D gene: .; J gene: TRBJ2-4; clone size: .; CDR3 protein: CASSPLGVPSAKNIQYF; CDR3 DNA: TGTGCCAGCAGCCCTCTCGGGGTCCCTTCGGCCAAAAACATTCAGTACTTC
V gene: TRBV28; D gene: TRBD2; J gene: TRBJ2-5; clone size: .; CDR3 protein: CASSLWENFLAGRETQYF; CDR3 DNA: TGTGCCAGCAGTTTATGGGAGAACTTTCTAGCGGGAAGGGAGACCCAGTACTTC
V gene: TRBV11-2; D gene: .; J gene: TRBJ1-4; clone size: .; CDR3 protein: CASSLTPPSTNEKLFF; CDR3 DNA: TGTGCCAGCAGCTTAACTCCTCCTTCAACTAATGAAAAACTGTTTTTT
V gene: TRBV27; D gene: .; J gene: TRBJ1-2; clone size: .; CDR3 protein: CASSLSGRARNGYTF; CDR3 DNA: TGTGCCAGCAGTTTATCAGGCAGGGCCCGGAATGGCTACACCTTC
V gene: TRBV19; D gene: TRBD1; J gene: TRBJ1-2; clone size: .; CDR3 protein: CASSSRGPVYGYTF; CDR3 DNA: TGTGCCAGTAGCAGCAGGGGGCCCGTCTATGGCTACACCTTC
V gene: TRBV4-1; D gene: TRBD2; J gene: TRBJ2-7; clone size: .; CDR3 protein: CASSQDQGTSGREQYF; CDR3 DNA: TGCGCCAGCAGCCAAGATCAAGGGACTAGCGGGAGGGAGCAGTACTTC
V gene: TRBV4-1; D gene: TRBD2; J gene: TRBJ2-3; clone size: .; CDR3 protein: CASSQDPSGTSTDTQYF; CDR3 DNA: TGCGCCAGCAGCCAAGATCCTAGCGGAACTAGCACAGATACGCAGTATTTT
V gene: TRBV11-1; D gene: .; J gene: TRBJ1-2; clone size: .; CDR3 protein: CASSQNPQSDGYTF; CDR3 DNA: TGTGCCAGCAGCCAAAACCCACAGTCCGATGGCTACACCTTC
V gene: TRBV5-4; D gene: TRBD2; J gene: TRBJ2-3; clone size: .; CDR3 protein: CASSSKLAGVTDTQYF; CDR3 DNA: TGTGCCAGCAGCTCAAAACTAGCGGGAGTTACAGATACGCAGTATTTT
V gene: TRBV4-1; D gene: .; J gene: TRBJ1-1; clone size: .; CDR3 protein: CASSQRNGVGRWAPEAFF; CDR3 DNA: TGCGCCAGCAGCCAACGAAACGGGGTAGGACGTTGGGCGCCTGAAGCTTTCTTT
V gene: TRBV28; D gene: TRBD1; J gene: TRBJ2-7; clone size: .; CDR3 protein: CASINKDRGVNEQYF; CDR3 DNA: TGTGCCAGCATTAATAAAGACAGGGGGGTCAACGAGCAGTACTTC
V gene: TRBV28; D gene: .; J gene: TRBJ1-6; clone size: .; CDR3 protein: CASSSKDSSSYNSPLHF; CDR3 DNA: TGTGCCAGCAGTTCCAAGGACAGTAGCTCCTATAATTCACCCCTCCACTTT
V gene: TRBV10-3; D gene: .; J gene: TRBJ2-1; clone size: once; CDR3 protein: CAIQDSGSSYNEQFF; CDR3 DNA: TGTGCCATACAGGATTCCGGAAGCTCCTACAATGAGCAGTTCTTC
V gene: TRBV11-2; D gene: TRBD2; J gene: TRBJ2-5; clone size: .; CDR3 protein: CASSHGTSGSQGETQYF; CDR3 DNA: TGTGCCAGCAGCCACGGGACTAGCGGGAGTCAAGGAGAGACCCAGTACTTC
V gene: TRBV28; D gene: .; J gene: TRBJ1-5; clone size: .; CDR3 protein: CASSSFNQPQHF; CDR3 DNA: TGTGCCAGCAGTTCCTTCAATCAGCCCCAGCATTTT
V gene: TRBV10-3; D gene: TRBD2; J gene: TRBJ2-1; clone size: .; CDR3 protein: CAISEYLAGWGEQFF; CDR3 DNA: TGTGCCATCAGTGAGTATCTAGCGGGATGGGGTGAGCAGTTCTTC
V gene: TRBV18; D gene: .; J gene: TRBJ2-1; clone size: few; CDR3 protein: CASSPSVQVYNEQFF; CDR3 DNA: TGTGCCAGCTCACCCTCCGTCCAGGTGTACAATGAGCAGTTCTTC
V gene: TRBV5-4; D gene: TRBD2; J gene: TRBJ2-2; clone size: .; CDR3 protein: CASSYTGTRGTGELFF; CDR3 DNA: TGTGCCAGCAGCTACACCGGGACTAGGGGGACCGGGGAGCTGTTTTTT
V gene: TRBV29-1; D gene: TRBD1; J gene: TRBJ1-4; clone size: few; CDR3 protein: CSVRVLGQGFEKLFF; CDR3 DNA: TGCAGCGTGAGGGTTCTAGGACAGGGATTCGAAAAACTGTTTTTT
V gene: TRBV10-3; D gene: TRBD2; J gene: TRBJ2-7; clone size: .; CDR3 protein: CAISGEGAYEQYF; CDR3 DNA: TGTGCCATCAGTGGGGAGGGTGCCTACGAGCAGTACTTC
V gene: TRBV7-2; D gene: .; J gene: TRBJ1-1; clone size: .; CDR3 protein: CASSLVRVGAGGNTEAFF; CDR3 DNA: TGTGCCAGCAGCTTAGTCCGTGTGGGGGCAGGCGGGAACACTGAAGCTTTCTTT
V gene: TRBV11-1; D gene: .; J gene: TRBJ2-2; clone size: .; CDR3 protein: CASSLVGRADGELFF; CDR3 DNA: TGTGCCAGCAGCTTAGTTGGCAGGGCGGACGGGGAGCTGTTTTTT
V gene: TRBV5-4; D gene: .; J gene: TRBJ2-1; clone size: once; CDR3 protein: CASSLVLDSRNEQFF; CDR3 DNA: TGTGCCAGCAGCTTGGTTCTAGATTCCCGCAATGAGCAGTTCTTC
V gene: TRBV6-6; D gene: .; J gene: TRBJ2-1; clone size: .; CDR3 protein: CASLAPSYNEQFF; CDR3 DNA: TGTGCCAGCCTAGCTCCCTCCTACAATGAGCAGTTCTTC
V gene: TRBV12-5; D gene: TRBD1; J gene: TRBJ1-1; clone size: few; CDR3 protein: CASGRGQGAGAFF; CDR3 DNA: TGTGCTAGTGGTCGGGGACAGGGGGCAGGAGCTTTCTTT
V gene: TRBV10-2; D gene: TRBD1; J gene: TRBJ1-4; clone size: .; CDR3 protein: CASSGPGGKLFF; CDR3 DNA: TGCGCCAGCAGTGGTCCAGGGGGAAAACTGTTTTTT
V gene: TRBV6-6; D gene: TRBD1; J gene: TRBJ1-4; clone size: few; CDR3 protein: CASSHYSRGKLFF; CDR3 DNA: TGTGCCAGCAGCCACTACAGCAGGGGGAAACTGTTTTTT
V gene: TRBV2; D gene: .; J gene: TRBJ2-7; clone size: .; CDR3 protein: CASSEAAHPPYEQYF; CDR3 DNA: TGTGCCAGCAGTGAAGCGGCACATCCCCCCTACGAGCAGTACTTC
V gene: TRBV19; D gene: .; J gene: TRBJ2-3; clone size: .; CDR3 protein: CASRTTLGSPNRTDTQYF; CDR3 DNA: TGTGCCAGTCGGACTACTCTGGGGAGTCCCAATCGTACAGATACGCAGTATTTT
V gene: TRBV2; D gene: TRBD1; J gene: TRBJ2-7; clone size: few; CDR3 protein: CASRDRAYEQYF; CDR3 DNA: TGTGCCAGCAGGGACAGGGCCTACGAGCAGTACTTC
V gene: TRBV7-3; D gene: .; J gene: TRBJ2-2; clone size: .; CDR3 protein: CASSLTGDRTGELFF; CDR3 DNA: TGTGCCAGCAGCTTAACCGGAGATCGGACCGGGGAGCTGTTTTTT
V gene: TRBV5-6; D gene: .; J gene: TRBJ2-5; clone size: few; CDR3 protein: CASSTGSHQETQYF; CDR3 DNA: TGTGCCAGCAGCACCGGGTCTCACCAAGAGACCCAGTACTTC